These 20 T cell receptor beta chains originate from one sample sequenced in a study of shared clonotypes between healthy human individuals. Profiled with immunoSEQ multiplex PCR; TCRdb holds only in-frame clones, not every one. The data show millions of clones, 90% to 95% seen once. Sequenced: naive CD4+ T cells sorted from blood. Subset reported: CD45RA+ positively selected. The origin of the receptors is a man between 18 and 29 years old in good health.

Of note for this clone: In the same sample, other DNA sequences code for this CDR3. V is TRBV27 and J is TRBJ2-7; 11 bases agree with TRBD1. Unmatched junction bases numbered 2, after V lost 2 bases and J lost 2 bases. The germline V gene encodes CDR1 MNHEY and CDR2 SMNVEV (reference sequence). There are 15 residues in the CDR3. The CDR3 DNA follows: TGTGCCAGCAGTTTACTGGGACAGGGGGCCTACGAGCAGTACTTC. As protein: CASSLLGQGAYEQYF.

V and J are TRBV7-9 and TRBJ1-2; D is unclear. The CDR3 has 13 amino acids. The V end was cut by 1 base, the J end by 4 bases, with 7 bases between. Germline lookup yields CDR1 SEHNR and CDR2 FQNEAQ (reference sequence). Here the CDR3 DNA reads TGTGCCAGCAGCTTAGTATTTAGCTATGGCTACACCTTC. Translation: CASSLVFSYGYTF.

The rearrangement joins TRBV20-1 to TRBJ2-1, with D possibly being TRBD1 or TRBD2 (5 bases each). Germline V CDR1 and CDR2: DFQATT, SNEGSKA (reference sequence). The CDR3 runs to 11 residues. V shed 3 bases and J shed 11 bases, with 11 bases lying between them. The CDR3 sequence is CSASDGTQQFF. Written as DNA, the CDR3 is TGCAGTGCTAGTGACGGGACCCAGCAGTTCTTC.

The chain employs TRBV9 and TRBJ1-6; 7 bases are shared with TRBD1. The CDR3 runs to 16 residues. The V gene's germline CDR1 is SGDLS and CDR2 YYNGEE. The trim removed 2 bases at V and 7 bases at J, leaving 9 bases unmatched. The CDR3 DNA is TGTGCCAGCAGCGTTGCCCCAGGGGGATTAAATTCACCCCTCCACTTT. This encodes CASSVAPGGLNSPLHF.

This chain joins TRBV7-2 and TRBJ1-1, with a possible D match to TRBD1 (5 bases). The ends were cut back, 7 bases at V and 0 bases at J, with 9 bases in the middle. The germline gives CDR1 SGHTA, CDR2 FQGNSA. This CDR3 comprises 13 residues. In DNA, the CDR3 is TGTGCCAGCAAACGGACACTGAACACTGAAGCTTTCTTT. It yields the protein CASKRTLNTEAFF.

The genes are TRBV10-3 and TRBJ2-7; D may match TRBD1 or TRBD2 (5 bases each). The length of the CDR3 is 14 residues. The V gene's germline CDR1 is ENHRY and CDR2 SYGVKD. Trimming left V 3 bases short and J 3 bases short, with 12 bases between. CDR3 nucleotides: TGTGCCATCAGTGATGGGAGACAGAACTACGAGCAGTACTTC. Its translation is CAISDGRQNYEQYF.

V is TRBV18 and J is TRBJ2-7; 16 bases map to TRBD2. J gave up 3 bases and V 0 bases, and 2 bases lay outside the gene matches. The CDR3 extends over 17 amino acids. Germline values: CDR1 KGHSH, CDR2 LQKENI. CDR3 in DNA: TGTGCCAGCTCACCACCGGGACTAGCGGGGGGGCTCTACGAGCAGTACTTC. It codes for CASSPPGLAGGLYEQYF.

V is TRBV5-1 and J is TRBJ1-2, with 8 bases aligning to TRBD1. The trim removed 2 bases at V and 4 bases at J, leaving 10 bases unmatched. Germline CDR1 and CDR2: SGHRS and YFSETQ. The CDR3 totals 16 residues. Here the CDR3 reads CASSLSLGQGGYGYTF. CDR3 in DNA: TGCGCCAGCAGCTTATCTCTTGGACAGGGTGGCTATGGCTACACCTTC.

CDR3 bases: TGTGCCAGCAGTTCGGCCGGGACTAGAGGTCCCGAGCAGTACTTC. Translating gives CASSSAGTRGPEQYF. The gene calls are TRBV5-4 and TRBJ2-7; the match to TRBD2 covers 8 bases. The germline CDR1 and CDR2 sequences are SGHNT and YYREEE (reference sequence). This CDR3 has 15 residues. The junction had 13 bases not matched to a gene; V was cut back by 5 bases and J by 6 bases.

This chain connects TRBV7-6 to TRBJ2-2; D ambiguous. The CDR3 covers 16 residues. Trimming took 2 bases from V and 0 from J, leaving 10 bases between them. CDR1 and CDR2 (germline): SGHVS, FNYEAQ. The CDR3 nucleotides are TGTGCCAGCAGCTTAAAGCAGGACGCGAACACCGGGGAGCTGTTTTTT. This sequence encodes CASSLKQDANTGELFF.

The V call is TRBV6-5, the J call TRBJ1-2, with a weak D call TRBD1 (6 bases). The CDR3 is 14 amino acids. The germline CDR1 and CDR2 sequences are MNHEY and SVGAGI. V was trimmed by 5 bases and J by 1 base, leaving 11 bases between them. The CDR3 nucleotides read TGTGCCAGCAGTCAACAGGGAAGTAACTATGGCTACACCTTC. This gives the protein CASSQQGSNYGYTF.

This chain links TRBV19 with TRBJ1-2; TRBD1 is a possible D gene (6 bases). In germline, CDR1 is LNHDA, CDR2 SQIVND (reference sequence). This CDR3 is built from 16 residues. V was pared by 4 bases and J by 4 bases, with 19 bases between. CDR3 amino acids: CASSTGQPTFGYGYTF. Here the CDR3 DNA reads TGTGCCAGTAGTACGGGACAACCAACCTTTGGCTATGGCTACACCTTC.

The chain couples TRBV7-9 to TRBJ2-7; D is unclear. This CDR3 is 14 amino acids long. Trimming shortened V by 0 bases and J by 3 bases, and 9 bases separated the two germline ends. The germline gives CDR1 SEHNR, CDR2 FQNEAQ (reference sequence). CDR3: CASSLAAPLYEQYF. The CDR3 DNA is TGTGCCAGCAGCTTAGCGGCCCCTCTCTACGAGCAGTACTTC.

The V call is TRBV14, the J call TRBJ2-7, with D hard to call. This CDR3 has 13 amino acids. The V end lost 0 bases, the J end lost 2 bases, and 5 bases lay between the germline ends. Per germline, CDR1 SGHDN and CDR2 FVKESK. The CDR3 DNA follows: TGTGCCAGCAGCCAAGAGGGGACCTACGAGCAGTACTTC. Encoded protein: CASSQEGTYEQYF.

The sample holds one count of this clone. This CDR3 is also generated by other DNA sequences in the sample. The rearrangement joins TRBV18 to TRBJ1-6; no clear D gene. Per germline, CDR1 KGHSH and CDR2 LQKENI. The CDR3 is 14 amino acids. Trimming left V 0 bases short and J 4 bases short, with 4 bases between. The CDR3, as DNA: TGTGCCAGCTCACCACCAGGATATAATTCACCCCTCCACTTT. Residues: CASSPPGYNSPLHF.

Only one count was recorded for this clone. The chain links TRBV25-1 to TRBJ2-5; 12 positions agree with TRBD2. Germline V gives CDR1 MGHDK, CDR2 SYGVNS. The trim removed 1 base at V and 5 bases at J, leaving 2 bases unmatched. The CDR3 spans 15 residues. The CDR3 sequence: CASSESLAGGETQYF. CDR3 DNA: TGTGCCAGCAGTGAATCCCTAGCGGGAGGGGAGACCCAGTACTTC.

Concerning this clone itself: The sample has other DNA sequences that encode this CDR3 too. The chain's CDR3 is CASSLQGAGTEAFF. The CDR3 nucleotides are TGTGCCAGCAGCTTACAGGGGGCAGGCACTGAAGCTTTCTTT. This chain uses TRBV5-4 with TRBJ1-1, with 9 bases fitting TRBD1. Germline CDR1 is SGHNT and CDR2 is YYREEE (reference sequence). V was clipped by 2 bases and J by 4 bases; unmatched bases: 3. The CDR3 runs to 14 residues.

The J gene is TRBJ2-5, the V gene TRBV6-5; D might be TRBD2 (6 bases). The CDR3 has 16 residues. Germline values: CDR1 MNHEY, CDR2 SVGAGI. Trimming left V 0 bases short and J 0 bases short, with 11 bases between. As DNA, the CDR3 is TGTGCCAGCAGTTACTCGTTGGGGAGGCACCAAGAGACCCAGTACTTC. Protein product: CASSYSLGRHQETQYF.

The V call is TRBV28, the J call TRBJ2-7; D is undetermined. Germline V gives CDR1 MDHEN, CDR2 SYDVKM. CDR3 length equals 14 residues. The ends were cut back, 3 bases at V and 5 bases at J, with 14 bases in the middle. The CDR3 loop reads CASSFVQLLNEQYF. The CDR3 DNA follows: TGTGCCAGCAGTTTTGTACAGCTCTTGAACGAGCAGTACTTC. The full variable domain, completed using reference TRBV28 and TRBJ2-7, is DVKVTQSSRYLVKRTGEKVFLECVQDMDHENMFWYRQDPGLGLRLIYFSYDVKMKEKGDIPEGYSVSREKKERFSLILESASTNQTSMYLCASSFVQLLNEQYFGPGTRLTVT.

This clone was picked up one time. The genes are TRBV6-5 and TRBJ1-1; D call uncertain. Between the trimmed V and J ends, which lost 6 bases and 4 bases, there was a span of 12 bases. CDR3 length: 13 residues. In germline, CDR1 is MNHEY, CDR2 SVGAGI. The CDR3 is CASSRGGVTEAFF. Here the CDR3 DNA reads TGTGCCAGCAGCCGGGGTGGGGTCACTGAAGCTTTCTTT.